The 14 T cell receptor beta chains listed next were all sequenced from one sample in a study of cytomegalovirus exposure and HLA in healthy donors. Generated by immunoSEQ multiplex PCR, the TCRdb table keeps only in-frame clones and is missing some. The sample lists about 160,000 clones; roughly nine tenths were seen once. The sample comprised PBMCs. The receptor set was obtained from a woman aged 18-29 years in good health and CMV-seropositive.

This chain joins TRBV10-2 and TRBJ2-7, with TRBD2 as a possible D gene (5 bases). Per the germline V gene, CDR1 is WSHSY and CDR2 is SAAADI. This CDR3 has 15 amino acids. Trimming removed 6 bases from V and 0 bases from J, with 15 bases in between. The CDR3 DNA reads as TGCGCCAGCAGCCATTCCCCACTAGGCTCCTACGAGCAGTACTTC. Translated, it gives CASSHSPLGSYEQYF.

The chain recombines TRBV28 with TRBJ1-4, with D possibly being TRBD1 (5 bases). Deletions cut 6 bases from V and 8 bases from J, with 19 bases between. Germline V gives CDR1 MDHEN, CDR2 SYDVKM. The CDR3 consists of 15 residues. This CDR3 is CASSPAQVGREKLFF. The DNA for the CDR3 is TGTGCCAGCAGCCCAGCCCAGGTGGGGCGCGAAAAACTGTTTTTT.

The chain couples TRBV5-6 to TRBJ2-2; no clear D. The germline V gene encodes CDR1 SGHDT and CDR2 YYEEEE. Deletions cut 4 bases from V and 6 bases from J, with 10 bases between. The CDR3 loop spans 13 amino acids. CDR3 protein: CASSISEAGELFF. CDR3 coding DNA: TGTGCCAGCAGCATTAGTGAAGCCGGGGAGCTGTTTTTT.

This chain connects TRBV4-3 to TRBJ2-3; 14 bases align to TRBD2. Germline loops: CDR1 LGHNA, CDR2 YSLEER. The ends lost 4 bases at V and 1 base at J; junction bases unmatched: 10. The CDR3 is 19 residues long. The CDR3 sequence: CASSLYGTSGSGRTDTQYF. The DNA for the CDR3 is TGCGCCAGCAGCCTATACGGGACTAGCGGGAGTGGGCGCACAGATACGCAGTATTTT.

The CDR3 loop reads CASSSLMTLAGTNEQFF. DNA for the CDR3: TGTGCCAGCAGTTCCCTGATGACTTTAGCGGGGACAAATGAGCAGTTCTTC. The J gene is TRBJ2-1, the V gene TRBV27, with 8 bases fitting TRBD2. Losses at the gene ends were 4 bases for V and 7 bases for J; bases not matched to a gene: 15. The CDR3 is 17 residues long. The germline CDR1 and CDR2 sequences are MNHEY and SMNVEV (reference sequence).

This chain uses TRBV7-8 with TRBJ2-2; 12 bases match TRBD1. The ends lost 5 bases at V and 6 bases at J; junction bases unmatched: 13. CDR1 and CDR2 (germline): SGHVS, FQNEAQ. The CDR3 runs 18 residues. The CDR3 sequence: CASSGDRGLAGAPGELFF. The CDR3 DNA reads TGTGCCAGCAGCGGGGACAGGGGGCTAGCGGGTGCCCCCGGGGAGCTGTTTTTT. The full variable domain, its missing parts supplied by reference TRBV7-8 and TRBJ2-2, is GAGVSQSPRYKVAKRGQDVALRCDPISGHVSLFWYQQALGQGPEFLTYFQNEAQLDKSGLPSDRFFAERPEGSVSTLKIQRTQQEDSAVYLCASSGDRGLAGAPGELFFGEGSRLTVL.

The chain employs TRBV9 and TRBJ1-2; TRBD1 matches at 8 bases. Germline V gene data show CDR1 as SGDLS and CDR2 as YYNGEE. The CDR3 is made up of 16 amino acids. J gave up 5 bases and V 1 base, and 10 bases lay outside the gene matches. The CDR3 coding sequence is TGTGCCAGCAGCGTATCTTTGACAGGGGCAGGGTATGGCTACACCTTC. Translated, it gives CASSVSLTGAGYGYTF.

This chain links TRBV6-6 with TRBJ1-1; 7 nucleotides match TRBD1. The trim removed 6 bases at V and 1 base at J, leaving 8 bases unmatched. The CDR3 spans 15 residues. The V gene's germline CDR1 is MNHNY and CDR2 SVGAGI (reference sequence). The CDR3, as DNA: TGTGCCAGCAGCAAAAAGGAGGGGGCGAACACTGAAGCTTTCTTT. Protein product: CASSKKEGANTEAFF.

CDR3 bases: TGTGCCAGCAGCTTAGAGTGGGGGACTAGCGGCTACGAGCAGTACTTC. Its protein product is CASSLEWGTSGYEQYF. The V call is TRBV11-2, the J call TRBJ2-7; TRBD2 agrees at 11 bases. The CDR3 has 16 amino acids. V gave up 0 bases and J gave up 3 bases; unmatched junction bases: 4. Per the germline V gene, CDR1 is SGHAT and CDR2 is FQNNGV.

The table lists this clone with a count of one. The rearrangement links TRBV30 to TRBJ2-7; the match to TRBD2 covers 8 bases. The germline gives CDR1 GTSNPN, CDR2 SVGIG (reference sequence). Trimming took 3 bases from V and 1 from J; bases not matched to a gene: 5. This CDR3 region has 14 residues. The CDR3 sequence is CAWSPGLESYEQYF. The CDR3 bases are TGTGCCTGGAGCCCGGGACTAGAGTCCTACGAGCAGTACTTC.

This chain joins TRBV30 and TRBJ1-4; no reliable D call. The V end was cut by 0 bases, the J end by 7 bases, with 12 bases between. The CDR3 contains 14 residues. Germline loops: CDR1 GTSNPN, CDR2 SVGIG (reference sequence). This CDR3 reads CAWSVPGYGEKLFF. DNA of the CDR3: TGTGCCTGGAGTGTACCCGGGTATGGTGAAAAACTGTTTTTT.

V is TRBV7-2 and J is TRBJ2-3, with 8 bases matching TRBD2. CDR1 and CDR2 (germline): SGHTA, FQGNSA. This CDR3 is built from 17 residues. The V segment lost 4 bases and the J segment 4 bases; nucleotides outside the gene matches: 13. The CDR3 region is CASSSNQLSGSPDTQYF. DNA for the CDR3: TGTGCCAGCAGCTCTAACCAACTAAGCGGGAGCCCAGATACGCAGTATTTT.

The V gene is TRBV28, the J gene TRBJ1-1, with D perhaps TRBD1 (5 bases). V dropped 3 bases and J dropped 10 bases, with 9 bases sitting between them. The CDR3 totals 11 residues. Per the germline V gene, CDR1 is MDHEN and CDR2 is SYDVKM. Here the CDR3 reads CASSLVGGAFF. Written as DNA, the CDR3 is TGTGCCAGCAGTTTGGTCGGGGGAGCTTTCTTT.

This sequence joins TRBV2 and TRBJ1-1, with 9 bases fitting TRBD1. Germline-derived CDR1 and CDR2 are SNHLY and FYNNEI. The CDR3 covers 14 residues. The J segment lost 0 bases and the V segment lost 4 bases, leaving 0 bases of the junction unmatched. CDR3 bases: TGTGCCAGCAGTGGGACAGGGGTGAACACTGAAGCTTTCTTT. Protein: CASSGTGVNTEAFF. The complete variable domain, with remaining parts taken from reference TRBV2 and TRBJ1-1, reads EPEVTQTPSHQVTQMGQEVILRCVPISNHLYFYWYRQILGQKVEFLVSFYNNEISEKSEIFDDQFSVERPDGSNFTLKIRSTKLEDSAMYFCASSGTGVNTEAFFGQGTRLTVV.